This T cell receptor (beta chain) comes out of a study of T cells in Graves' hyperthyroidism and ophthalmopathy (dated by TCRdb to between 2018 and 2021). Looking at the study overall: Peripheral blood samples were taken at initial diagnosis, before any treatment was given. An independent validation cohort of fewer than 20 hyperthyroidism patients and approximately 16 patients who later progressed to ophthalmopathy tested prospective prediction of ophthalmopathy. Thyroid tissue and blood T-cell repertoires from about six Graves' hyperthyroidism patients were also compared in the study. TCR V-J signatures able to tell the groups apart were searched for in a discovery cohort of 100 or so patients, of whom 43 had Graves' ophthalmopathy and some 60 had stable Graves' hyperthyroidism. TCR Vbeta CDR3 sequencing of around 130 peripheral blood samples (approximately 44 ophthalmopathy, 75 hyperthyroidism and approximately 17 progressor patients) is reported in the paper. The 90 to 100 discovery patients were randomly divided into training and test sets at a 7:3 ratio. Once sampling was done, hyperthyroidism patients were given methimazole at a starting dose of 30 mg daily, whereas ophthalmopathy patients were given high-dose intravenous methylprednisolone.

At least ten counts were recorded for this clonotype. Its antigen is currently not known. Base qualities are not recorded, but no much larger clone differs from it by a single base. The investigation overall reported the following: Most expanded thyroid clonotypes (frequency above 0.001) were also found in blood, which suggests that blood repertoires may mirror thyroid immune responses. No statistical method was used to fix the sample size in advance, and group allocation was not hidden from the investigators. Ophthalmopathy was separated from stable hyperthyroidism by a 13 V-J signature model, with around 88% sensitivity and 81% to 83% specificity obtained in cross-validation and 80%/75% obtained in testing. In validation, the model predicted progression to ophthalmopathy a median of approximately 6.6 months before onset, with about 70% sensitivity and almost 75% specificity.

The TCR beta CDR3 regions were amplified from RNA transcripts. The first round of RT-PCR for the TCR CDR3 was performed with the HTBI primer set and the Qiagen OneStep RT-PCR kit. Libraries were constructed in a second round of multiplex PCR, after which size selection and purification were carried out. Sequencing of the libraries was done on an Illumina HiSeq2000 using paired-end 100 bp reads. Processing in the source paper ran as follows. SOAPnuke was used to process the raw data, removing reads that contained adapters or uncalled bases, had a mean Phred below 15, or lacked an exact match to the constant primer or identifier. High-quality paired reads were merged with COPE v1.2.5, and unique nucleotide sequences were defined as clonotypes. MiTCR v1.1 was used to align clonotypes to the IMGT TRBV, TRBD and TRBJ reference segments. The analysis was restricted to V-J combinations with a frequency above 0.0001, which together covered approximately 99% of the repertoires. The TCS score was defined as the ratio of F50 (clonal expansion) to E x V (chaos), calculated using BLOSUM62-based TCRdist between CDR3 peptides within each V-J. Welch's t-statistics and random forest reduced approximately 520 V-J features to 10 to 15, which were used in a naive Bayes classifier (R e1071). TCRdb reanalyzed the raw reads on its own, using fastp at Q25 for trimming and MiXCR for clone calling, and kept in-frame beta chains. For every CDR3 protein sequence, its rows merge into one entry that carries the most common genes and DNA. TCRdb, rather than the study authors, made the V and J calls. This sample holds fewer than 450,000 distinct CDR3 sequences; roughly 15% were observed only once. Roughly 19% of the sample lies in the top ten.

From a lookup of the germline V gene, CDR1 and CDR2 are MGHRA and YSYEKL. A distance of 8 bases separates the germline ends of V and J, which lose 3 bases and 4 bases respectively. The CDR3, cysteine through phenylalanine, is 13 amino acids long. Only the CDR3 DNA is retained, 39 bases long and in frame from the first base. In the ophthalmopathy patients, disease was moderately to severely active, with a Clinical Activity Score of 3 or more, a NOSPECS grade of 4 or more, and a duration of less than 3 months. Patients with uncontrolled infections, other autoimmune diseases, pregnancy or lactation were excluded. Diagnoses were based on clinical symptoms, serum thyroxine and TRAb, thyroid ultrasound and orbital computed tomography. PBMCs were separated from over 9 ml of fresh peripheral blood using Ficoll-Paque density gradient centrifugation. Trizol reagent was used to extract total RNA, and RNA quality was then checked on an Agilent 2100 Bioanalyzer.

In this chain, TRBV4-1 is recombined with TRBJ2-3; the D segment cannot be called with confidence. The source is a woman aged 60-75 years with Graves' ophthalmopathy. Source material: blood. This receptor carries the CDR3 CASSQIGSDTQYF. The DNA reads TGCGCCAGCAGCCAGATTGGGTCAGATACGCAGTATTTT.